The next 11 T cell receptor beta chains were all read from a single sample in a study of T cells in Graves' hyperthyroidism and ophthalmopathy. RNA transcripts served as the template for amplifying TCR beta CDR3 regions. The HTBI primer set drove a first-round RT-PCR of the TCR CDR3. One entry per CDR3 protein results from TCRdb running MiXCR on the multiplex PCR reads. The table includes 360,000 or so distinct CDR3 sequences, approximately 19% detected once. The specimen was blood. The receptor source for this set is a woman aged 18 to 35 with Graves' hyperthyroidism.

This clonotype was found many times. V gene TRBV6-4 combines with J gene TRBJ1-3, with unresolved D. CDR1 is MRHNA and CDR2 is SNTAGT in the germline V gene. Deletions cut 0 bases from V and 0 bases from J, with 6 bases between. The CDR3 totals 15 residues. CDR3 sequence reads: CASSDSMNSGNTIYF. The CDR3 DNA sequence: TGTGCCAGCAGTGACTCGATGAACTCTGGAAACACCATATATTTT.

This clonotype was recorded at least ten times. This chain connects TRBV6-1 to TRBJ2-5; TRBD1 is a possible D gene (5 bases). The germline V and J ends were trimmed by 6 bases and 1 base, with 15 bases remaining between them. Germline loops: CDR1 MNHNS, CDR2 SASEGT. CDR3 size: 15 residues. In nucleotides, the CDR3 is TGTGCCAGCAGGCAGCCTTGGGGCGCCCAAGAGACCCAGTACTTC. Its translation is CASRQPWGAQETQYF.

This clonotype appeared many times. The J gene is TRBJ2-5, the V gene TRBV7-6, with D unresolved. V was shortened by 6 bases and J by 4 bases, with 12 bases between the two germline ends. This CDR3 region has 13 residues. CDR1 SGHVS and CDR2 FNYEAQ come from the germline V gene. The CDR3 is CASRGDWAETQYF. In DNA, the CDR3 is TGTGCCAGCAGGGGTGATTGGGCAGAGACCCAGTACTTC. Full variable domain (missing parts from reference TRBV7-6 and TRBJ2-5): GAGVSQSPRYKVTKRGQDVALRCDPISGHVSLYWYRQALGQGPEFLTYFNYEAQQDKSGLPNDRFSAERPEGSISTLTIQRTEQRDSAMYRCASRGDWAETQYFGPGTRLLVL.

J is TRBJ1-6 and V is TRBV6-1; unclear D gene. CDR1 and CDR2 from the germline V gene are MNHNS and SASEGT. CDR3 length: 14 residues. The germline V and J ends were trimmed by 1 base and 7 bases, with 8 bases remaining between them. DNA for the CDR3: TGTGCCAGCAGTGAAGTGGGAAACAATTCACCCCTCCACTTT. This codes for CASSEVGNNSPLHF.

V usage is TRBV6-2 or TRBV6-3 and J usage is TRBJ1-1; D gene ambiguous. CDR1 and CDR2 from the germline V gene are MNHEY and SVGEGT. The CDR3 extends over 11 amino acids. V shed 3 bases and J shed 13 bases, with 12 bases lying between them. The CDR3 bases are TGTGCCAGCAGTTATCGGCAGGTGGGTTTCTTT. This translates into CASSYRQVGFF.

The chain links TRBV12-3 or TRBV12-4 to TRBJ2-7, with D hard to call. V lost 1 base to trimming and J lost 2 bases, with 6 bases between them. The CDR3 sequence is 13 residues long. CDR3 bases: TGTGCCAGCAGTTTAGTCGTAGCCTACGAGCAGTACTTC. It specifies CASSLVVAYEQYF.

This clonotype showed up many times. V and J are TRBV6-5 and TRBJ1-5; D unresolved. The CDR3 length is 14 residues. V was clipped by 0 bases and J by 2 bases, with 5 bases between them. Germline-derived CDR1 and CDR2 are MNHEY and SVGAGI. The CDR3 coding sequence is TGTGCCAGCAGTTACTCGCAGGGCAATCAGCCCCAGCATTTT. It specifies CASSYSQGNQPQHF.

This clonotype showed up many times. The V call is TRBV28, the J call TRBJ2-2; D is undetermined. Deletions cut 5 bases from V and 1 base from J, with 5 bases between. The CDR3 loop spans 13 amino acids. Germline lookup yields CDR1 MDHEN and CDR2 SYDVKM. CDR3 region: CASSVENTGELFF. The CDR3 DNA sequence: TGTGCCAGCAGTGTAGAGAACACCGGGGAGCTGTTTTTT.

This clonotype was counted ten times or more. The gene calls are TRBV30 and TRBJ1-2; D perhaps matches TRBD1 (6 bases). Germline CDR1 and CDR2: GTSNPN and SVGIG (reference sequence). This CDR3 region has 12 residues. The V and J ends lost 2 bases and 5 bases respectively, with 9 bases between them. The CDR3 coding sequence is TGTGCCTGGAGTCAGGGGAGGTATGGCTACACCTTC. Its protein product is CAWSQGRYGYTF.

Ten or more counts support this clonotype. The rearrangement uses TRBV2 and TRBJ2-7; D is unclear. Germline CDR1 SNHLY, CDR2 FYNNEI. V was pared by 4 bases and J by 7 bases, with 8 bases between. The length of the CDR3 is 11 residues. The CDR3 spells CASSAEEEQYF. CDR3 in DNA: TGTGCCAGCAGTGCCGAGGAGGAGCAGTACTTC.

This clonotype was detected ten times or more. The chain is built from TRBV12-3 or TRBV12-4 and TRBJ1-2, with TRBD1 identical over 7 bases. Trimming removed 5 bases from V and 7 bases from J; junction bases left unmatched: 7. CDR3 length equals 13 residues. The chain's CDR3 is CASSPGGIFGYTF. Here the CDR3 DNA reads TGTGCCAGCAGTCCAGGGGGGATCTTTGGCTACACCTTC.